One sample yielded the 9 T cell receptor beta chains listed below, sequenced in a study of cytomegalovirus exposure and HLA in healthy donors. Vbeta (60) and Jbeta (13) primers were used in the PCR. Assay: immunoSEQ multiplex PCR; the TCRdb copy retains only in-frame clones and omits some. The repertoire has under 250,000 clones, 70% to 80% of them found once; the top ten carry approximately 3.8%. Sequenced sample: PBMCs. The receptors here all came from a male donor in good health and CMV-seronegative.

This chain links TRBV29-1 with TRBJ2-7; 11 nucleotides agree with TRBD2. The CDR3 contains 17 residues. After removal of 2 bases from V and 0 bases from J, the junction contained 9 bases not matched to a gene. Germline V gene sequence: CDR1 SQVTM, CDR2 ANQGSEA. The CDR3 here is CSVEKPSGRSNSYEQYF. DNA for the CDR3: TGCAGCGTTGAAAAGCCTAGCGGGAGGTCCAACTCCTACGAGCAGTACTTC.

This chain connects TRBV2 to TRBJ2-1; the D gene is possibly TRBD1 (6 bases). Trimming stripped 7 bases from V and 7 bases from J, with 11 bases between. This CDR3 comprises 12 residues. Germline V gives CDR1 SNHLY, CDR2 FYNNEI. CDR3 sequence: CASNQGRNEQFF. CDR3 in DNA: TGTGCCAGCAACCAGGGGCGGAATGAGCAGTTCTTC.

V is TRBV7-9 and J is TRBJ2-5; D is unclear. The CDR3 is made up of 13 amino acids. Germline V gene sequence: CDR1 SEHNR, CDR2 FQNEAQ (reference sequence). The V end lost 0 bases, the J end lost 5 bases, and 7 bases lay between the germline ends. This CDR3 is CASSLAVRETQYF. CDR3 bases: TGTGCCAGCAGCTTAGCGGTGAGGGAGACCCAGTACTTC.

Notes on this clone: Different DNA sequences within this sample yield the same CDR3. The rearrangement joins TRBV28 to TRBJ2-5, with D possibly matching TRBD2 (7 bases). V lost 3 bases and J lost 5, with 13 bases in between. The CDR3 is 14 amino acids. CDR1 and CDR2 from the germline V gene are MDHEN and SYDVKM. The CDR3 DNA is TGTGCCAGCAGTTTGGCGGGGGCGCAGGAGACCCAGTACTTC. Translating it yields CASSLAGAQETQYF.

J is TRBJ1-1 and V is TRBV7-6; D call uncertain. CDR3 size: 14 residues. The germline V gene encodes CDR1 SGHVS and CDR2 FNYEAQ. V lost 3 bases and J 4 bases, leaving 12 bases between the germline ends. This chain's CDR3 is CASSFPGRGTEAFF. The DNA for the CDR3 is TGTGCCAGCAGCTTCCCTGGGCGGGGCACTGAAGCTTTCTTT.

This chain joins TRBV28 and TRBJ2-1, with TRBD2 matching 10 bases. Losses at the gene ends were 1 base for V and 3 bases for J; bases not matched to a gene: 9. This CDR3 is built from 18 residues. Per the germline V gene, CDR1 is MDHEN and CDR2 is SYDVKM. The CDR3: CASSLSAGGRRFYNEQFF. In DNA, the CDR3 is TGTGCCAGCAGTTTATCAGCGGGAGGGCGAAGATTCTACAATGAGCAGTTCTTC.

As regards this clone: One junction end does not reproduce the germline sequence, and a read error may be involved. The rearrangement links TRBV5-4 to TRBJ1-1; 10 bases line up with TRBD1. From germline, CDR1 is SGHNT and CDR2 YYREEE (reference sequence). There are 16 residues in the CDR3. The CDR3: CATTPRDRGLNTKAFF. CDR3 nucleotides: TGTGCCACGACCCCCCGGGACAGGGGCCTGAACACTAAAGCTTTCTTT.

CDR3 region: CASSAGTGAHGNTIYF. In DNA, the CDR3 is TGTGCCAGCAGCGCCGGGACAGGGGCGCATGGAAACACCATATATTTT. The gene calls are TRBV9 and TRBJ1-3; 10 bases are shared with TRBD1. V was clipped by 3 bases and J by 3 bases; unmatched bases: 6. The CDR3 is 16 amino acids. The germline V gene has CDR1 SGDLS and CDR2 YYNGEE.

The chain links TRBV30 to TRBJ1-1, with 10 bases identical to TRBD1. The junction had 3 bases not matched to a gene; V was cut back by 8 bases and J by 0 bases. Germline V gene data show CDR1 as GTSNPN and CDR2 as SVGIG (reference sequence). CDR3 length equals 13 residues. CDR3 DNA: TGTGCCCTCGGACAGGGGGTGAACACTGAAGCTTTCTTT. It specifies CALGQGVNTEAFF.